The TCR beta chain under discussion was sequenced for a study of blood T cell repertoires in COVID-19. For the study at large: In each case, the material was cDNA or gDNA derived from T cells, B-cell-depleted T cells, or PBMCs.

This clone was picked up one time. Profiling relied on immunoSEQ multiplex PCR, and the TCRdb table lists in-frame clones only, not all of them. The table has approximately 280,000 clones, around nine tenths seen once. Trimming took 9 bases from V and 0 from J, leaving 9 bases between them. This CDR3 spans 13 amino acids. From germline, CDR1 is MNHEY and CDR2 SMNVEV (reference sequence). Sequencing was performed on PBMCs or T cells enriched from blood (not recorded which). The V call is TRBV27, the J call TRBJ2-1, with D maybe TRBD1 (6 bases). The receptor comes from a woman aged 40-49 years who had recovered from COVID-19. CDR3 protein: CARTGSSYNEQFF. CDR3 nucleotide sequence: TGTGCCAGAACAGGGAGCTCCTACAATGAGCAGTTCTTC.